Shown below are 20 T cell receptor beta chains from a single sample sequenced in a study of blood T cell repertoires in COVID-19. The repertoire was sequenced with immunoSEQ multiplex PCR; TCRdb's copy has only in-frame clones and lacks some. The data contain approximately 61,000 clones, about 75% of them seen just once; the ten biggest clones take up about 34%. The sample consisted of peripheral blood. These receptors all come from a human donor in a cohort sampled during active COVID-19.

The chain carries TRBV2 and TRBJ1-5; TRBD1 matches 7 bases. The CDR3 sequence is 13 residues long. Germline trimming cut 4 bases from V and 9 bases from J; bases unmatched to any gene: 6. Germline V gene data show CDR1 as SNHLY and CDR2 as FYNNEI. CDR3 bases: TGTGCCAGCAGTGGACAGGGTCTATGGCCCCAGCATTTT. Translated, it gives CASSGQGLWPQHF.

Concerning this clone itself: Distinct nucleotide sequences in the sample also encode this CDR3. The chain combines TRBV7-2 with TRBJ1-4; no clear D gene. Trimming pared 1 base from V and 8 bases from J, leaving 11 bases between. The CDR3 extends over 14 amino acids. Germline-derived CDR1 and CDR2 are SGHTA and FQGNSA. The CDR3: CASSLDNRGEKLFF. CDR3 nucleotide sequence: TGTGCCAGCAGCTTAGATAATCGAGGGGAAAAACTGTTTTTT.

This clone showed up just a few times. The V call is TRBV11-2, the J call TRBJ2-7; no clear D. Trimming removed 0 bases at V and 2 bases at J, with 11 bases between. The CDR3 contains 15 residues. From germline, CDR1 is SGHAT and CDR2 FQNNGV. CDR3: CASSLDLGATYEQYF. CDR3 sequence (DNA): TGTGCCAGCAGCTTAGATCTGGGCGCAACCTACGAGCAGTACTTC.

This CDR3 is CASSLFLDTQYF. The CDR3 region has the DNA TGTGCCAGCAGCTTATTCTTGGATACGCAGTATTTT. J is TRBJ2-3 and V is TRBV11-1; D gene ambiguous. The CDR3 sequence is 12 residues long. V lost 2 bases and J lost 6, with 6 bases in between. Germline-derived CDR1 and CDR2 are SGHAT and FQDESV (reference sequence).

This clone was counted ten times or more. This rearrangement joins TRBV21-1 to TRBJ1-5. TRBV21-1 is an annotated pseudogene. The CDR3 covers 14 residues. The CDR3 DNA reads as TGTGCCCGACCAGCCCGGTGCAGCGATCAGCCCCAGCATTTT. Residues: CARPARCSDQPQHF.

The J gene is TRBJ2-7, the V gene TRBV28; TRBD2 agrees at 9 bases. Germline lookup yields CDR1 MDHEN and CDR2 SYDVKM. The V gene end was trimmed by 2 bases and the J gene end by 1 base; junction bases not matched to a gene: 3. This CDR3 contains 15 residues. The CDR3: CASSLSSGSSYEQYF. As DNA, the CDR3 is TGTGCCAGCAGTTTAAGTAGCGGGAGTTCCTACGAGCAGTACTTC.

The chain is built from TRBV12-5 and TRBJ1-4, with D hard to call. The germline CDR1 and CDR2 sequences are LGHNT and FRNRAP. This CDR3 region has 13 residues. Trimming took off 5 bases at V and 12 bases at J, with 16 bases between the two ends. The CDR3 DNA reads as TGTGCTAGTGGTCCGTTGGACTCCCGGGAACTGTTTTTT. Residues: CASGPLDSRELFF.

The V and J genes are TRBV5-1 and TRBJ2-7, with D uncertain. The length of the CDR3 is 14 residues. V shed 4 bases and J shed 0 bases, with 11 bases lying between them. Per germline, CDR1 SGHRS and CDR2 YFSETQ. The CDR3 DNA is TGCGCCAGCAGCCCGGGTCCCACCTCCTACGAGCAGTACTTC. Translating it yields CASSPGPTSYEQYF.

The table lists this clone with a few counts. The chain joins TRBV4-1 to TRBJ2-3; possibly TRBD1 for D (5 bases). The CDR3 consists of 14 residues. V dropped 1 base and J dropped 2 bases, with 7 bases sitting between them. Germline CDR1 MGHRA, CDR2 YSYEKL. The DNA of the CDR3 is TGCGCCAGCAGCCAAGGAGGACACACAGATACGCAGTATTTT. Protein product: CASSQGGHTDTQYF.

The V gene is TRBV12-5, the J gene TRBJ2-7; 7 bases are shared with TRBD1. The CDR3 is 14 residues long. Trimming took 1 base from V and 4 from J; bases not matched to a gene: 4. In germline, CDR1 is LGHNT, CDR2 FRNRAP. DNA for the CDR3: TGTGCTAGTGGTTTGGCCACAGGGGTTTACGAGCAGTACTTC. Protein: CASGLATGVYEQYF.

The rearrangement joins TRBV7-9 to TRBJ2-7, with a weak D call TRBD1 (5 bases). Germline V gene data show CDR1 as SEHNR and CDR2 as FQNEAQ (reference sequence). Trimming removed 3 bases from V and 6 bases from J, with 18 bases in between. The CDR3 extends over 15 amino acids. CDR3 coding DNA: TGTGCCAGCAGCTTGGGGCTGAATAGCAAATTCGAGCAGTACTTC. Translation: CASSLGLNSKFEQYF.

This chain connects TRBV12-3 or TRBV12-4 to TRBJ2-7; the D is unclear. The CDR3 runs 13 residues. V was cut by 1 base and J by 3 bases, with 7 bases left in between. CDR3: CASSLGGIYEQYF. In nucleotides, the CDR3 is TGTGCCAGCAGTTTAGGAGGTATCTACGAGCAGTACTTC.

The genes are TRBV6-6 and TRBJ1-3, with 8 bases fitting TRBD1. CDR3 size: 15 residues. The trim removed 8 bases at V and 1 base at J, leaving 7 bases unmatched. CDR1 and CDR2 from the germline V gene are MNHNY and SVGAGI (reference sequence). In DNA, the CDR3 is TGTGCCAGCGCGAGAGGACAGGGTTCTGGAAACACCATATATTTT. It translates to CASARGQGSGNTIYF.

This clone has more than one count but fewer than ten. This sequence joins TRBV2 and TRBJ1-5, with 9 bases lining up with TRBD1. Germline V CDR1 and CDR2: SNHLY, FYNNEI. The CDR3 has 13 residues. V gave up 8 bases and J gave up 6 bases; unmatched junction bases: 5. CDR3 sequence: CASLQGAGQPQHF. CDR3 nucleotides: TGTGCCAGCCTACAGGGGGCTGGTCAGCCCCAGCATTTT.

This rearrangement joins TRBV6-1 to TRBJ2-7; TRBD2 agrees at 15 bases. Germline CDR1 and CDR2: MNHNS and SASEGT. V shed 8 bases and J 5 bases; nucleotides not matched to a gene: 1. The CDR3 is 13 residues long. This CDR3 is CASGTSGGHEQYF. CDR3 coding DNA: TGTGCCAGCGGGACTAGCGGGGGGCACGAGCAGTACTTC.

CDR3: CASTLGGRVTEAFF. The CDR3 DNA reads as TGTGCCAGCACTTTGGGAGGGAGGGTTACTGAAGCTTTCTTT. The rearrangement joins TRBV28 to TRBJ1-1; D is unclear. This CDR3 comprises 14 residues. Trimming took 7 bases from V and 5 from J, leaving 17 bases between them. The germline gives CDR1 MDHEN, CDR2 SYDVKM.

This clone was counted only a few times. The chain combines TRBV28 with TRBJ2-1; D ambiguous. The CDR3 runs 12 residues. Germline values: CDR1 MDHEN, CDR2 SYDVKM. V lost 5 bases and J 6 bases, leaving 8 bases between the germline ends. The DNA of the CDR3 is TGTGCCAGCAGTCTCCGGTTCAATGAGCAGTTCTTC. Its translation is CASSLRFNEQFF. Complete variable domain (other parts from reference TRBV28 and TRBJ2-1): DVKVTQSSRYLVKRTGEKVFLECVQDMDHENMFWYRQDPGLGLRLIYFSYDVKMKEKGDIPEGYSVSREKKERFSLILESASTNQTSMYLCASSLRFNEQFFGPGTRLTVL.

The genes are TRBV19 and TRBJ2-3; 10 positions match TRBD1. After removal of 4 bases from V and 4 bases from J, the junction contained 5 bases not matched to a gene. The CDR3 has 15 amino acids. Germline CDR1 is LNHDA and CDR2 is SQIVND (reference sequence). The CDR3 DNA sequence: TGTGCCAGTAGTAGGGGGACAGGGGCGTCAGATACGCAGTATTTT. Translated: CASSRGTGASDTQYF.

The chain recombines TRBV3-1 (or the pseudogene TRBV3-2) with TRBJ2-7; 7 nucleotides align to TRBD1. V lost 1 base and J lost 7; bases outside the gene matches: 19. The CDR3 totals 18 residues. Germline CDR1 reads LGHDT; CDR2 reads YNNKEL (reference sequence). This chain's CDR3 is CASSQVSRTGGPLREQYF. CDR3 nucleotides: TGTGCCAGCAGCCAAGTTTCCCGGACAGGAGGCCCCCTGAGGGAGCAGTACTTC.

The rearrangement joins TRBV5-8 to TRBJ1-6, with D perhaps TRBD1 (6 bases). The ends were cut back, 3 bases at V and 10 bases at J, with 23 bases in the middle. The germline CDR1 and CDR2 sequences are SGHTS and YDEGEE. The CDR3 spans 17 residues. The CDR3 sequence is CASSSAISQGSRSPLHF. The CDR3 DNA is TGTGCCAGCAGCTCCGCCATCAGCCAGGGGTCACGCTCACCCCTCCACTTT.